These 29 T cell receptor beta chains came from one sample sequenced in a study of shared clonotypes between healthy human individuals. The repertoire was sequenced with immunoSEQ multiplex PCR; TCRdb's copy has only in-frame clones and lacks some. The sample carries more than 2,000,000 clones, 93% recorded once. Sequencing was performed on naive CD4+ T cells from PBMCs. Described subset: CD45RA+ positively selected. The receptor source for this set is a young man in good health. Some clones in this sample may be carry-over from other donors' samples.

Comment on this clone: Other nucleotide sequences in the sample specify the same CDR3. V and J are TRBV28 and TRBJ2-1; D assignment may be TRBD1 or TRBD2 (6 bases each). The V gene's germline CDR1 is MDHEN and CDR2 SYDVKM. The ends were cut back, 8 bases at V and 6 bases at J, with 14 bases in the middle. The CDR3 totals 13 residues. The DNA of the CDR3 is TGTGCCAGCGGACTAATAGGGGGCAATGAGCAGTTCTTC. This gives the protein CASGLIGGNEQFF.

The gene calls are TRBV5-1 and TRBJ1-2, with TRBD1 as a possible D gene (5 bases). Germline CDR1 SGHRS, CDR2 YFSETQ. CDR3 length equals 14 residues. Trimming shortened V by 4 bases and J by 7 bases, and 17 bases separated the two germline ends. CDR3 sequence reads: CASSPSLGGFGYTF. CDR3 in DNA: TGCGCCAGCAGCCCGTCTCTCGGGGGATTTGGCTACACCTTC.

The V and J genes are TRBV6-5 and TRBJ1-3; D gene unclear. CDR1 is MNHEY, CDR2 SVGAGI, per germline. V gave up 4 bases and J gave up 8 bases, with 18 bases separating them. The length of the CDR3 is 15 residues. CDR3 region: CASSSRTGNSDTIYF. DNA of the CDR3: TGTGCCAGCAGTTCCCGGACCGGGAACTCGGACACCATATATTTT.

The chain is built from TRBV27 and TRBJ1-4, with D maybe TRBD1 (6 bases). The CDR3 is 18 amino acids. Germline V gene data show CDR1 as MNHEY and CDR2 as SMNVEV (reference sequence). The V end lost 5 bases, the J end lost 8 bases, and 27 bases lay between the germline ends. The CDR3 is CASSPQEFAAGVREKLFF. The DNA of the CDR3 is TGTGCCAGCAGTCCCCAGGAATTTGCGGCAGGGGTTAGAGAAAAACTGTTTTTT.

CDR3 region: CATSRGGRGQYEQYF. In DNA form, the CDR3 reads TGTGCCACCAGCAGAGGAGGCAGGGGGCAGTACGAGCAGTACTTC. The genes are TRBV15 and TRBJ2-7, with 8 bases that match TRBD1. Trimming at V came to 1 base and at J to 4 bases, leaving 6 bases not matched to a gene. From germline, CDR1 is LNHNV and CDR2 YYDKDF (reference sequence). CDR3 size: 15 residues.

The chain carries TRBV29-1 and TRBJ1-1; 8 nucleotides match TRBD1. Germline V gene sequence: CDR1 SQVTM, CDR2 ANQGSEA. J lost 6 bases, V lost 6 bases, and 6 bases had no gene match. The CDR3 spans 12 residues. The DNA for the CDR3 is TGCAGCGTGCGGACAGGGAGGCCTGAAGCTTTCTTT. Protein product: CSVRTGRPEAFF.

V is TRBV5-8 and J is TRBJ1-5, with a tentative D call TRBD1 (5 bases). Germline-derived CDR1 and CDR2 are SGHTS and YDEGEE. Trimming took off 4 bases at V and 3 bases at J, with 20 bases between the two ends. The CDR3 is 17 amino acids. The CDR3 DNA reads TGTGCCAGCAGCCCGGGGTCCTTGCGAGGGGTCAATCAGCCCCAGCATTTT. It specifies CASSPGSLRGVNQPQHF.

This CDR3 is CASSRGARGEQYF. CDR3 DNA sequence: TGCGCCAGCAGCCGGGGGGCCCGAGGCGAGCAGTACTTC. The chain joins TRBV4-3 to TRBJ2-7; D possibly matches TRBD1 or TRBD2 (6 bases each). Trimming removed 4 bases at V and 6 bases at J, with 13 bases between. This CDR3 spans 13 amino acids. Germline CDR1 is LGHNA and CDR2 is YSLEER.

The chain carries TRBV6-4 and TRBJ2-3; 11 bases are shared with TRBD2. Germline V CDR1 and CDR2: MRHNA, SNTAGT. This CDR3 spans 15 amino acids. V was pared by 9 bases and J by 4 bases, with 9 bases of the junction left unmatched. The CDR3 sequence is CASNRLAGIPDTQYF. Here the CDR3 DNA reads TGTGCCAGTAATCGACTAGCGGGGATTCCAGATACGCAGTATTTT.

This chain's CDR3 is CASSFSSYSNQPQHF. Here the CDR3 DNA reads TGTGCCAGCAGTTTTTCCTCATACAGCAATCAGCCCCAGCATTTT. This rearrangement joins TRBV27 to TRBJ1-5; D is undetermined. The CDR3 has 15 residues. The V gene lost 3 bases and the J gene lost 1 base, with 10 bases spanning the gap. Looked up from germline, CDR1 is MNHEY and CDR2 is SMNVEV (reference sequence).

V usage is TRBV28 and J usage is TRBJ2-3; D may be TRBD1 (5 bases). Germline lookup yields CDR1 MDHEN and CDR2 SYDVKM. The CDR3 spans 14 residues. V gave up 5 bases and J gave up 2 bases, with 11 bases separating them. The CDR3 DNA reads TGTGCCAGCAGTCAGACGGACAACACAGATACGCAGTATTTT. Its translation is CASSQTDNTDTQYF.

This clone showed up just a few times. The rearrangement uses TRBV14 and TRBJ1-3, with D unclear. This CDR3 has 15 amino acids. The germline V gene encodes CDR1 SGHDN and CDR2 FVKESK. V shed 4 bases and J shed 0 bases, with 10 bases lying between them. The CDR3 region is CASSPQIGSGNTIYF. DNA for the CDR3: TGTGCCAGCAGCCCCCAAATAGGCTCTGGAAACACCATATATTTT.

A single count supports this clone. The V and J genes are TRBV18 and TRBJ2-7; 7 bases line up with TRBD1. Trimming took 1 base from V and 3 from J; bases not matched to a gene: 6. CDR1 and CDR2 (germline): KGHSH, LQKENI. The CDR3 totals 15 residues. The CDR3 nucleotides are TGTGCCAGCTCACCACTCGGGACAGCAAACTACGAGCAGTACTTC. It yields the protein CASSPLGTANYEQYF.

The chain recombines TRBV6-6 with TRBJ2-7, with 7 positions matching TRBD1. V shed 0 bases and J 6 bases; nucleotides not matched to a gene: 5. The length of the CDR3 is 14 residues. CDR1 and CDR2 (germline): MNHNY, SVGAGI (reference sequence). CDR3 in DNA: TGTGCCAGCAGTTACTCGAGACAGGGTCTCGAGCAGTACTTC. Its protein product is CASSYSRQGLEQYF.

CDR3 nucleotide sequence: TGTGCCTGGATACGGGGGGGTCTCTACAATGAGCAGTTCTTC. This codes for CAWIRGGLYNEQFF. The J gene is TRBJ2-1, the V gene TRBV30; 8 nucleotides agree with TRBD2. This CDR3 has 14 residues. V dropped 4 bases and J dropped 3; count of bases not matched to a gene: 5. Germline-derived CDR1 and CDR2 are GTSNPN and SVGIG (reference sequence).

CDR3 region: CASSAGTGSSYNEQFF. CDR3 in DNA: TGTGCCAGCAGTGCCGGGACGGGCAGCTCCTACAATGAGCAGTTCTTC. The V and J genes are TRBV6-1 and TRBJ2-1; D possibly uses TRBD1 or TRBD2 (5 bases each). The CDR3 is 16 amino acids. The V gene lost 4 bases and the J gene lost 0 bases, with 13 bases spanning the gap. From germline, CDR1 is MNHNS and CDR2 SASEGT.

V usage is TRBV5-1 and J usage is TRBJ2-1, with D tentatively TRBD2 (5 bases). This CDR3 region has 15 residues. V lost 9 bases and J 0 bases, leaving 16 bases between the germline ends. Germline V gives CDR1 SGHRS, CDR2 YFSETQ. The CDR3 DNA follows: TGCGCCACCCAGAGGGAGACCGGCTCCTACAATGAGCAGTTCTTC. This codes for CATQRETGSYNEQFF.

Notes on this clone: Other DNA sequences from this sample encode an identical CDR3 as well. V and J are TRBV6-5 and TRBJ2-1, with 11 bases matching TRBD2. The junction had 0 bases not matched to a gene; V was cut back by 0 bases and J by 2 bases. This CDR3 spans 16 amino acids. The germline CDR1 and CDR2 sequences are MNHEY and SVGAGI. The CDR3 DNA reads as TGTGCCAGCAGTTACTCACTAGCGGGAGCCTACAATGAGCAGTTCTTC. Amino acid sequence: CASSYSLAGAYNEQFF.

This clone was picked up one time. This chain connects TRBV2 to TRBJ1-2; 7 bases are a match to TRBD1. V was clipped by 2 bases and J by 4 bases; unmatched bases: 4. Germline V gives CDR1 SNHLY, CDR2 FYNNEI. The CDR3 is made up of 14 amino acids. The CDR3 sequence is CASSERGQSYGYTF. CDR3 in DNA: TGTGCCAGCAGTGAAAGGGGACAGTCCTATGGCTACACCTTC. Complete variable domain (other parts from reference TRBV2 and TRBJ1-2): EPEVTQTPSHQVTQMGQEVILRCVPISNHLYFYWYRQILGQKVEFLVSFYNNEISEKSEIFDDQFSVERPDGSNFTLKIRSTKLEDSAMYFCASSERGQSYGYTFGSGTRLTVV.

The chain links TRBV7-8 to TRBJ1-2; 10 nucleotides align to TRBD1. The length of the CDR3 is 18 residues. The germline gives CDR1 SGHVS, CDR2 FQNEAQ. Losses at the gene ends were 0 bases for V and 4 bases for J; bases not matched to a gene: 11. The CDR3 DNA is TGTGCCAGCAGCTTAGCGAGAGACAGGGGGCGCGGGGGCTATGGCTACACCTTC. Translated: CASSLARDRGRGGYGYTF.

The CDR3, as DNA: TGTGCCAGCAGTGAGGCGGCAGGGCAGAATCAGCCCCAGCATTTT. It is translated as CASSEAAGQNQPQHF. The chain has TRBV2 and TRBJ1-5; weak D call: TRBD1 (5 bases). Looked up from germline, CDR1 is SNHLY and CDR2 is FYNNEI. Trimming took off 3 bases at V and 4 bases at J, with 13 bases between the two ends. The CDR3 consists of 15 residues.

The chain has TRBV5-1 and TRBJ1-1; D might be TRBD1 (6 bases). Germline V gene sequence: CDR1 SGHRS, CDR2 YFSETQ. The CDR3 has 14 amino acids. V was trimmed by 3 bases and J by 4 bases, leaving 13 bases between them. The CDR3 loop reads CASSSDGGGTEAFF. Here the CDR3 DNA reads TGCGCCAGCAGCTCGGACGGGGGCGGCACTGAAGCTTTCTTT.

As for this clone: Other nucleotide sequences in the sample specify the same CDR3. This chain uses TRBV6-5 with TRBJ2-6; D may correspond to TRBD1 or TRBD2 (6 bases each). CDR1 and CDR2 from the germline V gene are MNHEY and SVGAGI. Trimming stripped 2 bases from V and 4 bases from J, with 9 bases between. This CDR3 spans 15 amino acids. The CDR3 here is CASSYGGLGANVLTF. The DNA of the CDR3 is TGTGCCAGCAGTTACGGGGGGCTCGGGGCCAACGTCCTGACTTTC.

The chain carries TRBV10-3 and TRBJ1-1; a weak D match, TRBD1 (5 bases). This CDR3 region has 12 residues. V was cut by 9 bases and J by 4 bases, with 12 bases left in between. Germline V gene sequence: CDR1 ENHRY, CDR2 SYGVKD. The CDR3 DNA reads TGTGCCATGAATTCAGGGCCCACTGAAGCTTTCTTT. This encodes CAMNSGPTEAFF.

The V gene is TRBV5-1, the J gene TRBJ2-7; the D gene is possibly TRBD2 (7 bases). The CDR3 loop spans 15 amino acids. The germline V gene has CDR1 SGHRS and CDR2 YFSETQ. The germline V and J ends were trimmed by 4 bases and 6 bases, with 20 bases remaining between them. CDR3 region: CASSPLAGAASEQYF. The CDR3 DNA reads as TGCGCCAGCAGCCCCCTGGCGGGGGCGGCGTCCGAGCAGTACTTC.

The chain employs TRBV7-3 and TRBJ1-1; 7 positions agree with TRBD1. The CDR3 covers 15 residues. In germline, CDR1 is SGHTA, CDR2 FQGTGA. The J segment lost 1 base and the V segment lost 5 bases, leaving 7 bases of the junction unmatched. CDR3: CASSLRQGGNTEAFF. Here the CDR3 DNA reads TGTGCCAGCAGCCTCCGACAGGGCGGGAACACTGAAGCTTTCTTT.

This clone was detected only once. The CDR3 loop is CASSLAGTSGSPNEQYF. CDR3 sequence (DNA): TGCGCCAGCAGCTTGGCCGGGACTAGCGGGAGTCCCAACGAGCAGTACTTC. The J gene is TRBJ2-7, the V gene TRBV5-1, with 14 bases fitting TRBD2. The CDR3 covers 17 residues. Germline values: CDR1 SGHRS, CDR2 YFSETQ. The V gene end was trimmed by 0 bases and the J gene end by 5 bases; junction bases not matched to a gene: 7.

The V gene is TRBV2, the J gene TRBJ1-1; the D gene is possibly TRBD1 (6 bases). Germline lookup yields CDR1 SNHLY and CDR2 FYNNEI. With 4 bases removed from V and 5 bases from J, the gap between germline ends came to 11 bases. CDR3 length: 13 residues. CDR3 region: CASSASRGTEAFF. As DNA, the CDR3 is TGTGCCAGCAGTGCGAGTAGGGGGACTGAAGCTTTCTTT.

This clone was recorded a few times. The junction and the germline gene differ at one end; a read error may be behind it. The chain is built from TRBV9 and TRBJ1-1; a possible D gene is TRBD1 (5 bases). The CDR3 totals 13 residues. Germline V gene lookup returns CDR1 SGDLS and CDR2 YYNGEE. This chain's CDR3 is CASSVGYEGRPIF. CDR3 nucleotides: TGTGCCAGCAGCGTAGGTTACGAGGGACGCCCTATCTTT.